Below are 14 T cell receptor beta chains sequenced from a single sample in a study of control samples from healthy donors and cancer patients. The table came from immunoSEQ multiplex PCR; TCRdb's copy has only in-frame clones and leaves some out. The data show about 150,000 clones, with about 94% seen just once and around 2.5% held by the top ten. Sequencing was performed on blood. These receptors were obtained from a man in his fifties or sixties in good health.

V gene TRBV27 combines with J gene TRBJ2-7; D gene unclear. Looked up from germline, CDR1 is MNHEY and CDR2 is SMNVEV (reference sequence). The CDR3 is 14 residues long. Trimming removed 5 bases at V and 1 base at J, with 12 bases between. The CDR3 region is CASSARVPSYEQYF. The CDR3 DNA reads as TGTGCCAGCAGTGCCCGGGTCCCGTCCTACGAGCAGTACTTC.

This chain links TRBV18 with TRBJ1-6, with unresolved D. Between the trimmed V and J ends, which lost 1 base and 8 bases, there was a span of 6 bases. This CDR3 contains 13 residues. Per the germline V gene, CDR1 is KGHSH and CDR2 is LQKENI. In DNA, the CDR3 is TGTGCCAGCTCACCACATGTCGATTCACCCCTCCACTTT. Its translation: CASSPHVDSPLHF.

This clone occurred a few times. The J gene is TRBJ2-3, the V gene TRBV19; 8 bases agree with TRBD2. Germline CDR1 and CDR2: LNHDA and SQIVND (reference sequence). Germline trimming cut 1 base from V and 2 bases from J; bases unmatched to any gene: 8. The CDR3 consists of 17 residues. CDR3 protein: CASSIATFSGITDTQYF. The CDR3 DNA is TGTGCCAGTAGTATAGCAACCTTTAGCGGGATCACAGATACGCAGTATTTT.

The CDR3 DNA reads TGTGCCAGCTCACCACCGGGGGAAAACATTCAGTACTTC. It codes for CASSPPGENIQYF. The rearrangement links TRBV18 to TRBJ2-4; D may correspond to TRBD1 or TRBD2 (5 bases each). V was pared by 0 bases and J by 5 bases, with 5 bases between. The CDR3 spans 13 residues. From germline, CDR1 is KGHSH and CDR2 LQKENI. Based on the CDR3 plus reference TRBV18 and TRBJ2-4, the full variable domain is NAGVMQNPRHLVRRRGQEARLRCSPMKGHSHVYWYRQLPEEGLKFMVYLQKENIIDESGMPKERFSAEFPKEGPSILRIQQVVRGDSAAYFCASSPPGENIQYFGAGTRLSVL.

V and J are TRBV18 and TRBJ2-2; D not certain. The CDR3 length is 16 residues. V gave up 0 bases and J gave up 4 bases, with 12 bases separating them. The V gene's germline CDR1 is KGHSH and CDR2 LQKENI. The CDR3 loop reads CASSPPSGQVTGELFF. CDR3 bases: TGTGCCAGCTCACCACCTTCCGGCCAAGTCACCGGGGAGCTGTTTTTT.

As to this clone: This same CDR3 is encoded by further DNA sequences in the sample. CDR3 sequence (DNA): TGTGCCAGCTCACCACCGGGCCAAGAGACCCAGTACTTC. Amino acids: CASSPPGQETQYF. The chain recombines TRBV18 with TRBJ2-5, with no clear D. The germline V gene encodes CDR1 KGHSH and CDR2 LQKENI. The V end lost 0 bases, the J end lost 1 base, and 3 bases lay between the germline ends. CDR3 length: 13 amino acids.

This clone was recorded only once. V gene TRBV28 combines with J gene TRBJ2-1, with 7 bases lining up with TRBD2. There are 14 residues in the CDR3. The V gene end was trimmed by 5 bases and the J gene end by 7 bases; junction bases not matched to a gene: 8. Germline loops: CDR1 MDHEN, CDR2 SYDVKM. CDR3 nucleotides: TGTGCCAGCAGTCCTCCGGCGGGAGCGAATGAGCAGTTCTTC. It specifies CASSPPAGANEQFF. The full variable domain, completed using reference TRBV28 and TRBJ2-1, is DVKVTQSSRYLVKRTGEKVFLECVQDMDHENMFWYRQDPGLGLRLIYFSYDVKMKEKGDIPEGYSVSREKKERFSLILESASTNQTSMYLCASSPPAGANEQFFGPGTRLTVL.

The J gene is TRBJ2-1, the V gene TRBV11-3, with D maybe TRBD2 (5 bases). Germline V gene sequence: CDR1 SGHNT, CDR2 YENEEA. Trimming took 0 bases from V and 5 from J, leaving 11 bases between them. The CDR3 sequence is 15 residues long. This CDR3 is CASSLDRGSHNEQFF. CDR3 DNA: TGTGCCAGCAGCTTAGATAGAGGGTCCCACAATGAGCAGTTCTTC. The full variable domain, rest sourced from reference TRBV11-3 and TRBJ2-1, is EAGVVQSPRYKIIEKKQPVAFWCNPISGHNTLYWYLQNLGQGPELLIRYENEEAVDDSQLPKDRFSAERLKGVDSTLKIQPAELGDSAVYLCASSLDRGSHNEQFFGPGTRLTVL.

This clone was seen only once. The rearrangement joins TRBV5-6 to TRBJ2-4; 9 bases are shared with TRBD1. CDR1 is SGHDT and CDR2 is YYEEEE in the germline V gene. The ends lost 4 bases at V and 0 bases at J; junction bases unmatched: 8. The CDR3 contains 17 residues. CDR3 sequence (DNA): TGTGCCAGCAGCAGGACAGGGGCGCTACAAGCCAAAAACATTCAGTACTTC. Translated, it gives CASSRTGALQAKNIQYF.

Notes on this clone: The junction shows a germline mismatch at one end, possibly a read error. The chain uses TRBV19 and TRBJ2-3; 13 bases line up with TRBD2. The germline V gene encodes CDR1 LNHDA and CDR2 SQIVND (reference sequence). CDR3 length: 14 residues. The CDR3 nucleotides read TGTGCCACAAGGACTAGCGGGAGAACGGATACGCGGTATTTT. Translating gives CATRTSGRTDTRYF.

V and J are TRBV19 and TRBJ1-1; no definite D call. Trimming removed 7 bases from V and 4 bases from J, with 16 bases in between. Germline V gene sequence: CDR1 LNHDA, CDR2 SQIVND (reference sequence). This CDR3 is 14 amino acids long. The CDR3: CASTTGRYGTEAFF. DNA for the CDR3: TGTGCCAGTACTACTGGTAGGTATGGCACTGAAGCTTTCTTT.

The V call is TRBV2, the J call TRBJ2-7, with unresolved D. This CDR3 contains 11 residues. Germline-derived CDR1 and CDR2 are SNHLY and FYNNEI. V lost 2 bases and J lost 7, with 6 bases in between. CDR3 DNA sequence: TGTGCCAGCAGTGAACTGGGGGAGCAGTACTTC. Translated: CASSELGEQYF.

The CDR3 reads CASSSRQAPRYEQYF. CDR3 nucleotides: TGTGCCAGCAGCTCCCGACAGGCCCCTAGGTACGAGCAGTACTTC. The genes are TRBV13 and TRBJ2-7; maybe TRBD1 (6 bases). Germline-derived CDR1 and CDR2 are PRHDT and FYEKMQ (reference sequence). The CDR3 sequence is 15 residues long. The V gene lost 4 bases and the J gene lost 4 bases, with 17 bases spanning the gap.

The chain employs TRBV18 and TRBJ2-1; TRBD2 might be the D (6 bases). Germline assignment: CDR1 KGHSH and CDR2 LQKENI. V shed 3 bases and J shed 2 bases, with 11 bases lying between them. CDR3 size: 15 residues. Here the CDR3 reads CASSPGRSTYNEQFF. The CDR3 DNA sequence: TGTGCCAGCTCACCCGGGAGATCCACCTACAATGAGCAGTTCTTC.